The sequence of this TCR beta chain was determined in a study of blood T cell repertoires in COVID-19. The V end was cut by 8 bases, the J end by 2 bases, with 11 bases between. This CDR3 region has 12 residues. The germline V gene has CDR1 SGHTS and CDR2 YDEGEE. Assay used: immunoSEQ multiplex PCR; TCRdb lists only in-frame clones, some missing. The profile shows under 200,000 clones, around nine tenths of them singletons. Sequencing used peripheral blood. This clonotype was sampled from a middle-aged man with acute or convalescent COVID-19. V and J are TRBV5-8 and TRBJ2-7, with no clear D. The CDR3 nucleotides read TGTGCCAGTTTCCAAGACACCTACGAGCAGTACTTC. Translated: CASFQDTYEQYF.